This T cell receptor (beta chain) originates from a study of blood T cell repertoires in COVID-19. Study as a whole: Sample material is recorded as cDNA or gDNA derived from T cells, B-cell-depleted T cells, or PBMCs.

This table comes from immunoSEQ multiplex PCR, and its TCRdb copy is limited to in-frame clones, with some not included. This sample yields some 330,000 clones, of which more than 85% are seen a single time; approximately 17% belongs to the top ten. V lost 4 bases and J lost 0, with 19 bases in between. The CDR3 has 18 residues. Per the germline V gene, CDR1 is MDHEN and CDR2 is SYDVKM. The receptor's source is a woman aged 30 to 39 who had recovered from COVID-19. This chain connects TRBV28 to TRBJ1-5; perhaps TRBD1 as D (6 bases). The material sequenced was PBMCs or T cells enriched from blood (not recorded which). CDR3 coding DNA: TGTGCCAGCAGTTCAATACTCCGAAACAGGGATAGCAATCAGCCCCAGCATTTT. As protein: CASSSILRNRDSNQPQHF. Filled out from reference TRBV28 and TRBJ1-5, the complete variable domain reads DVKVTQSSRYLVKRTGEKVFLECVQDMDHENMFWYRQDPGLGLRLIYFSYDVKMKEKGDIPEGYSVSREKKERFSLILESASTNQTSMYLCASSSILRNRDSNQPQHFGDGTRLSIL.